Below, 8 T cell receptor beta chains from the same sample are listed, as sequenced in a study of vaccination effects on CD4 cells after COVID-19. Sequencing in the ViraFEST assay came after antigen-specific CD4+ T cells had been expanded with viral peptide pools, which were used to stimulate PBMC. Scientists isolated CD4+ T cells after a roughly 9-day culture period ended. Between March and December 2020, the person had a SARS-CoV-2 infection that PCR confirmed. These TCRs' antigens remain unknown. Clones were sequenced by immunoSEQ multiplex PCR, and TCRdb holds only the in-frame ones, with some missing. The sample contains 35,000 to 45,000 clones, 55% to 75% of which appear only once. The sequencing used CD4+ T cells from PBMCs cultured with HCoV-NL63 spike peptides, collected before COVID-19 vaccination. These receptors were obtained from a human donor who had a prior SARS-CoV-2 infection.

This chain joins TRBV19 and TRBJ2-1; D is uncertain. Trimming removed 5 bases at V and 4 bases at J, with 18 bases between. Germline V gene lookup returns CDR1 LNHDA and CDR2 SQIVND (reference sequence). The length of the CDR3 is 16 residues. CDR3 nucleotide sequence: TGTGCCAGTAGTGATCTTCGGACCGGTGCTTACAATGAGCAGTTCTTC. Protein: CASSDLRTGAYNEQFF.

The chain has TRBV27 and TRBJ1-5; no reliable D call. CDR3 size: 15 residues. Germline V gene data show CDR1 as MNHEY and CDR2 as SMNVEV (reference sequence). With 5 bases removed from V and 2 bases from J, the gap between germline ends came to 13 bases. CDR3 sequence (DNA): TGTGCCAGCAGTCCGCTGGCCGGGGGCAATCAGCCCCAGCATTTT. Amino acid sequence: CASSPLAGGNQPQHF.

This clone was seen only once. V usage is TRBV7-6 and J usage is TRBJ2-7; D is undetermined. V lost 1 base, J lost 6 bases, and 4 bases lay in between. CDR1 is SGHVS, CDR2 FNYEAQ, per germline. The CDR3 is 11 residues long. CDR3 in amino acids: CASSLVAEQYF. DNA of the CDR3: TGTGCCAGCAGCTTAGTGGCCGAGCAGTACTTC.

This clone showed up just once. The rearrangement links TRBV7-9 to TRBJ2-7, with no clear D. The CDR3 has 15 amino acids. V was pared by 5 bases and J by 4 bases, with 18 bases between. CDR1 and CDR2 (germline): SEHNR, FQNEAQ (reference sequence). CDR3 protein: CASSHRRSVSYEQYF. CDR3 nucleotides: TGTGCCAGCAGCCACCGGCGGTCAGTGTCGTACGAGCAGTACTTC.

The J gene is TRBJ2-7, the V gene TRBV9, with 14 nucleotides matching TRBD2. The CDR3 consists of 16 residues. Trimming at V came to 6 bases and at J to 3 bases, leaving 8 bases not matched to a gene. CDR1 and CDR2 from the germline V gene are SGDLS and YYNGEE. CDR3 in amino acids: CASIGTSGRRRYEQYF. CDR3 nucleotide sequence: TGTGCCAGCATAGGGACTAGCGGGAGAAGACGCTACGAGCAGTACTTC.

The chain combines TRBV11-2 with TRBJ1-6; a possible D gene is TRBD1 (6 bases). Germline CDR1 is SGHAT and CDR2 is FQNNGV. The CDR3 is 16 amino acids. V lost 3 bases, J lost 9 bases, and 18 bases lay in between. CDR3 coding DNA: TGTGCCAGCAGCTTGGCCCCCTGGGCCAGGGGTTCACCCCTCCACTTT. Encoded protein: CASSLAPWARGSPLHF.

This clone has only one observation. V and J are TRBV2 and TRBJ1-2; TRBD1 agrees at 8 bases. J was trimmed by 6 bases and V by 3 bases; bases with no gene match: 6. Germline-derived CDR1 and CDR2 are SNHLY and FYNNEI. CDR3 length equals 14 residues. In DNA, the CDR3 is TGTGCCAGCAGTGAGGCAGGGGGCATGGATGGCTACACCTTC. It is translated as CASSEAGGMDGYTF.

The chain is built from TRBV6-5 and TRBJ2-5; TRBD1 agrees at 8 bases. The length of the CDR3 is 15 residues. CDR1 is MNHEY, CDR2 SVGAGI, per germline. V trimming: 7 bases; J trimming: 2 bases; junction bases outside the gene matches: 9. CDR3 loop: CASNTGTGVQETQYF. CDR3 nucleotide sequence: TGTGCCAGCAATACCGGGACAGGAGTACAAGAGACCCAGTACTTC.